This T cell receptor (beta chain) came from a study of monozygotic twins with inflammatory bowel disease. TCRdb re-called the 5' RACE reads; one entry per CDR3 protein, DNA not given. This table holds some 400,000 distinct CDR3 sequences. The CDR3 extends over 12 amino acids. Germline V gene sequence: CDR1 SQVTM, CDR2 ANQGSEA. This TCR was recovered from a human donor with ulcerative colitis or Crohn's disease, or a healthy co-twin of an affected twin (not recorded which). The sample consisted of blood. The chain uses TRBV29-1 and TRBJ2-1; the TRBD1 assignment by TCRdb is unverifiable without DNA. The CDR3 loop is CSVRVPNNEQFF.